These 18 T cell receptor beta chains came from one sample sequenced in a study of blood T cell repertoires in COVID-19. Sequenced by immunoSEQ multiplex PCR; TCRdb stores in-frame clones only, minus some. The table includes fewer than 250,000 clones, approximately 90% detected once. Sequenced material: PBMCs or T cells enriched from blood (not recorded which). These receptors were obtained from a woman aged 25-40 years with acute COVID-19.

V gene TRBV7-9 combines with J gene TRBJ2-3; D unresolved. Germline V lookup: CDR1 SEHNR, CDR2 FQNEAQ (reference sequence). This CDR3 has 12 residues. V dropped 5 bases and J dropped 5 bases, with 8 bases sitting between them. The DNA of the CDR3 is TGTGCCAGCAGCCTAACGGGAGATACGCAGTATTTT. Translating gives CASSLTGDTQYF. The full variable domain, with the rest looked up from reference TRBV7-9 and TRBJ2-3, is DTGVSQNPRHKITKRGQNVTFRCDPISEHNRLYWYRQTLGQGPEFLTYFQNEAQLEKSRLLSDRFSAERPKGSFSTLEIQRTEQGDSAMYLCASSLTGDTQYFGPGTRLTVL.

This rearrangement joins TRBV15 to TRBJ1-1; possible D gene TRBD1, 5 bases. This CDR3 contains 13 residues. Germline V CDR1 and CDR2: LNHNV, YYDKDF (reference sequence). Trimming stripped 8 bases from V and 5 bases from J, with 15 bases between. CDR3 in DNA: TGTGCCACCTCATTTAGCCGGGGGACTGAAGCTTTCTTT. As protein: CATSFSRGTEAFF.

This clone was detected only once. Just one base apart from a much larger clone, this may be a read error. The J gene is TRBJ1-1, the V gene TRBV5-6, with D uncertain. The CDR3 spans 13 residues. The germline V gene has CDR1 SGHDT and CDR2 YYEEEE. Deletions cut 0 bases from V and 1 base from J, with 4 bases between. The CDR3 sequence is CASSLARNTEAFF. CDR3 DNA: TGTGCCAGCAGCTTGGCCAGGAACACTGAAGCTTTCTTT.

The chain couples TRBV25-1 to TRBJ1-1; D not certain. This CDR3 is 13 amino acids long. Trimming shortened V by 1 base and J by 7 bases, and 10 bases separated the two germline ends. The germline V gene has CDR1 MGHDK and CDR2 SYGVNS. This chain's CDR3 is CASSELASGEAFF. The CDR3 DNA is TGTGCCAGCAGTGAATTAGCGTCAGGTGAAGCTTTCTTT. The full variable domain, its missing parts supplied by reference TRBV25-1 and TRBJ1-1, is EADIYQTPRYLVIGTGKKITLECSQTMGHDKMYWYQQDPGMELHLIHYSYGVNSTEKGDLSSESTVSRIRTEHFPLTLESARPSHTSQYLCASSELASGEAFFGQGTRLTVV.

The chain joins TRBV29-1 to TRBJ1-2, with TRBD1 as a possible D gene (5 bases). The germline V gene encodes CDR1 SQVTM and CDR2 ANQGSEA. The CDR3 consists of 12 residues. The V end was cut by 6 bases, the J end by 7 bases, with 15 bases between. The CDR3, as DNA: TGCAGCGTGGGTGGGGGGAGCGGTGGCTACACCTTC. Its protein product is CSVGGGSGGYTF.

This chain links TRBV10-3 with TRBJ2-5, with 7 bases that match TRBD1. Germline CDR1 and CDR2: ENHRY and SYGVKD. J was trimmed by 5 bases and V by 0 bases; bases with no gene match: 6. The length of the CDR3 is 15 residues. CDR3 nucleotide sequence: TGTGCCATCAGTGAGTCGAAGGGGGCGCGGGAGACCCAGTACTTC. Protein: CAISESKGARETQYF.

The chain joins TRBV2 to TRBJ2-1, with D perhaps matching TRBD2 (6 bases). Germline loops: CDR1 SNHLY, CDR2 FYNNEI. V lost 7 bases, J lost 6 bases, and 13 bases lay in between. This CDR3 spans 13 amino acids. This CDR3 reads CASNLLRGNEQFF. Written as DNA, the CDR3 is TGTGCCAGCAACCTCTTGCGGGGCAATGAGCAGTTCTTC.

Only a few counts were recorded for this clone. The chain has TRBV2 and TRBJ1-4, with unresolved D. V lost 6 bases and J lost 7, with 24 bases in between. Germline V gene data show CDR1 as SNHLY and CDR2 as FYNNEI. The CDR3 runs 17 residues. For the CDR3, the DNA is TGTGCCAGCAGCGGGGTGGCCGATCCGAGGAGTCGTGAAAAACTGTTTTTT. Amino acids: CASSGVADPRSREKLFF.

The chain combines TRBV7-6 with TRBJ2-3, with 10 bases that match TRBD1. The CDR3 runs to 15 residues. V lost 5 bases, J lost 5 bases, and 7 bases stayed unmatched. Germline V gene sequence: CDR1 SGHVS, CDR2 FNYEAQ. The CDR3: CASSLDRGPLDTQYF. In nucleotides, the CDR3 is TGTGCCAGCAGCCTTGACAGGGGGCCTTTAGATACGCAGTATTTT.

The rearrangement links TRBV5-6 to TRBJ2-1, with TRBD2 matching 7 bases. The germline CDR1 and CDR2 sequences are SGHDT and YYEEEE. V shed 4 bases, J shed 6 bases, and the junction held 7 bases outside the gene matches. The CDR3 is made up of 14 amino acids. The CDR3 is CASSPIVAGNEQFF. The CDR3 DNA reads as TGTGCCAGCAGCCCGATTGTAGCGGGCAATGAGCAGTTCTTC.

The chain employs TRBV4-1 and TRBJ1-2; maybe TRBD1 (5 bases). Germline CDR1 is MGHRA and CDR2 is YSYEKL. V lost 1 base to trimming and J lost 0 bases, with 12 bases between them. The length of the CDR3 is 16 residues. The CDR3 region has the DNA TGCGCCAGCAGCCAAGCACAGGTGCCCGCTAACTATGGCTACACCTTC. Translated: CASSQAQVPANYGYTF.

The gene calls are TRBV11-3 and TRBJ1-1; 8 positions match TRBD1. V trimming: 8 bases; J trimming: 4 bases; junction bases outside the gene matches: 6. CDR3 length: 13 residues. Germline-derived CDR1 and CDR2 are SGHNT and YENEEA. For the CDR3, the DNA is TGTGCCAGCCAGGACAGGGCCGCCACTGAAGCTTTCTTT. Translating gives CASQDRAATEAFF.

This chain connects TRBV7-9 to TRBJ2-5, with D possibly matching TRBD1 (6 bases). Trimming removed 4 bases at V and 10 bases at J, with 16 bases between. This CDR3 region has 13 residues. Looked up from germline, CDR1 is SEHNR and CDR2 is FQNEAQ (reference sequence). CDR3 bases: TGTGCCAGCAGCTCACAGGGTGAGGGTGACCAGTACTTC. Translation: CASSSQGEGDQYF.

This chain joins TRBV15 and TRBJ1-1; D uncertain. CDR3 size: 15 residues. V dropped 3 bases and J dropped 1 base, with 12 bases sitting between them. Germline loops: CDR1 LNHNV, CDR2 YYDKDF (reference sequence). The CDR3 DNA sequence: TGTGCCACCAGCAGGGGCCAGATAGGGAACACTGAAGCTTTCTTT. Amino acid sequence: CATSRGQIGNTEAFF.

The rearrangement links TRBV4-1 to TRBJ1-5; a weak D match, TRBD1 (6 bases). The CDR3 contains 14 residues. Germline V gives CDR1 MGHRA, CDR2 YSYEKL. The V end was cut by 4 bases, the J end by 6 bases, with 13 bases between. CDR3 sequence: CASSPPYRAQPQHF. CDR3 bases: TGCGCCAGCAGCCCCCCCTACAGGGCTCAGCCCCAGCATTTT.

This chain joins TRBV18 and TRBJ1-2; D not resolved. The V gene lost 4 bases and the J gene lost 8 bases, with 14 bases spanning the gap. Germline V gene lookup returns CDR1 KGHSH and CDR2 LQKENI. The CDR3 covers 13 residues. CDR3 region: CASSLIDGEGYTF. The CDR3 coding sequence is TGTGCCAGCTCACTTATTGACGGGGAAGGCTACACCTTC.

This sequence joins TRBV7-9 and TRBJ1-2, with unresolved D. V was trimmed by 4 bases and J by 0 bases, leaving 9 bases between them. The CDR3 sequence is 14 residues long. Germline-derived CDR1 and CDR2 are SEHNR and FQNEAQ (reference sequence). In nucleotides, the CDR3 is TGTGCCAGCAGCTCTCCTATTTCTAACTATGGCTACACCTTC. Translated: CASSSPISNYGYTF. The full variable domain, completed using reference TRBV7-9 and TRBJ1-2, is DTGVSQNPRHKITKRGQNVTFRCDPISEHNRLYWYRQTLGQGPEFLTYFQNEAQLEKSRLLSDRFSAERPKGSFSTLEIQRTEQGDSAMYLCASSSPISNYGYTFGSGTRLTVV.

This chain joins TRBV2 and TRBJ1-5; 7 bases align to TRBD1. CDR3 size: 14 residues. J was trimmed by 4 bases and V by 5 bases; bases with no gene match: 5. The V gene's germline CDR1 is SNHLY and CDR2 FYNNEI. CDR3 sequence reads: CASSRGDRNQPQHF. CDR3 nucleotide sequence: TGTGCCAGCAGTAGAGGGGACAGAAATCAGCCCCAGCATTTT.